The rows below give T cell receptor beta chains drawn from one sample of a study of T cell responses to AZD1222 COVID-19 vaccine. TCRdb keeps only in-frame clones here, not all; method: immunoSEQ multiplex PCR. The table has more than 95,000 clones, more than 70% seen once. This specimen was peripheral blood, taken 28 days after the second AZD1222 dose. Every receptor here comes from an adult who received the AZD1222 COVID-19 vaccine. CDR3s include the opening cysteine and the closing phenylalanine or tryptophan. A D gene is named only where the DNA matches it firmly. Expanded clones get a size class; other rows say once, few or many, or leave the size out.

v_gene: TRBV7-2; len: 14; j_gene: TRBJ2-7; abundance: .; d_gene: TRBD2; CDR3nt: TGTGCCAGCAGCTTAGGACTAGCGTCCAACGAGCAGTACTTC; CDR3aa: CASSLGLASNEQYF
v_gene: TRBV24-1; len: 13; j_gene: TRBJ1-5; abundance: few; d_gene: TRBD1; CDR3nt: TGTGCCACCAACGACAGGGAGCATCAGCCCCAGCATTTT; CDR3aa: CATNDREHQPQHF
v_gene: TRBV28; len: 15; j_gene: TRBJ2-7; abundance: .; d_gene: TRBD1; CDR3nt: TGTGCCAGCAGTTTAAGGACAGGGTTGAGGTACGAGCAGTACTTC; CDR3aa: CASSLRTGLRYEQYF
v_gene: TRBV11-1; len: 14; j_gene: TRBJ2-6; abundance: .; d_gene: .; CDR3nt: TGTGCCAGCAGCACGGAGGGTGGGGCCAACGTCCTGACTTTC; CDR3aa: CASSTEGGANVLTF
v_gene: TRBV19; len: 14; j_gene: TRBJ1-2; abundance: .; d_gene: TRBD1; CDR3nt: TGTGCCAGTAGTTTGCGACAGGGCTTCTATGGCTACACCTTC; CDR3aa: CASSLRQGFYGYTF
v_gene: TRBV7-9; len: 13; j_gene: TRBJ1-2; abundance: .; d_gene: .; CDR3nt: TGTGCCAGCAGCTTCCAACCCGACTATGGCTACACCTTC; CDR3aa: CASSFQPDYGYTF
v_gene: TRBV30; len: 15; j_gene: TRBJ1-2; abundance: .; d_gene: .; CDR3nt: TGTGCCGGGACCCCACCCTCCGGGCGTAATTATGGCTACACCTTC; CDR3aa: CAGTPPSGRNYGYTF
v_gene: TRBV27; len: 17; j_gene: TRBJ2-3; abundance: .; d_gene: TRBD2; CDR3nt: TGTGCCAGCAGTTTATCGATGCGGGGGGGCGGCACAGATACGCAGTATTTT; CDR3aa: CASSLSMRGGGTDTQYF
v_gene: TRBV2; len: 13; j_gene: TRBJ1-1; abundance: .; d_gene: .; CDR3nt: TGTGCCAGCAGGGAGCAACCGAACACTGAAGCTTTCTTT; CDR3aa: CASREQPNTEAFF
v_gene: TRBV11-1; len: 16; j_gene: TRBJ2-7; abundance: .; d_gene: TRBD1; CDR3nt: TGTGCCAGCAGCAAAGAACCCGGGACAGGGGACTACGAGCAGTACTTC; CDR3aa: CASSKEPGTGDYEQYF
v_gene: TRBV6-4; len: 15; j_gene: TRBJ2-1; abundance: .; d_gene: TRBD2; CDR3nt: TGTGCCAGCAGTGAAGAGCGGGGGTCTTACAATGAGCAGTTCTTC; CDR3aa: CASSEERGSYNEQFF
v_gene: TRBV7-2; len: 15; j_gene: TRBJ1-2; abundance: .; d_gene: .; CDR3nt: TGTGCCAGCAGCTTAGGGCAGGGGCCCAACTATGGCTACACCTTC; CDR3aa: CASSLGQGPNYGYTF
v_gene: TRBV6-5; len: 14; j_gene: TRBJ1-2; abundance: .; d_gene: .; CDR3nt: TGTGCCAGCATCCTAAGAACGGGGGGCGATGGCTACACCTTC; CDR3aa: CASILRTGGDGYTF
v_gene: TRBV6-5; len: 16; j_gene: TRBJ1-2; abundance: .; d_gene: .; CDR3nt: TGTGCCAGCAGTTACGATGGGACGGAACCAAACTATGGCTACACCTTC; CDR3aa: CASSYDGTEPNYGYTF
v_gene: TRBV18; len: 18; j_gene: TRBJ1-6; abundance: once; d_gene: .; CDR3nt: TGTGCCAGCTCACCAGCCCAACAGAGTAGCTCCTATAATTCACCCCTCCACTTT; CDR3aa: CASSPAQQSSSYNSPLHF
v_gene: TRBV24-1; len: 15; j_gene: TRBJ2-4; abundance: .; d_gene: .; CDR3nt: TGTGCCACCAGTGAGCCAGGGGTAGCCAAAAACATTCAGTACTTC; CDR3aa: CATSEPGVAKNIQYF
v_gene: TRBV3-1/TRBV3-2; len: 12; j_gene: TRBJ2-5; abundance: .; d_gene: .; CDR3nt: TGTGCCAGCAGCCAGGGAAGGGAGACCCAGTACTTC; CDR3aa: CASSQGRETQYF
v_gene: TRBV28; len: 15; j_gene: TRBJ1-1; abundance: .; d_gene: .; CDR3nt: TGTGCCAGCAGTTTATTCAACTTAGTGAACACTGAAGCTTTCTTT; CDR3aa: CASSLFNLVNTEAFF
v_gene: TRBV28; len: 16; j_gene: TRBJ1-3; abundance: .; d_gene: .; CDR3nt: TGTGCCAGCAGTCCAGACACAGGGTCGGAAGGAAACACCATATATTTT; CDR3aa: CASSPDTGSEGNTIYF
v_gene: TRBV9; len: 17; j_gene: TRBJ2-1; abundance: .; d_gene: TRBD2; CDR3nt: TGTGCCAGCAGCGCGACAGACGGGCGGGGGTCCTACAATGAGCAGTTCTTC; CDR3aa: CASSATDGRGSYNEQFF
v_gene: TRBV6-6; len: 15; j_gene: TRBJ2-7; abundance: .; d_gene: .; CDR3nt: TGTGCCAGCAGAAAGAAGAGGGAGCCTTTTTACGAGCAGTACTTC; CDR3aa: CASRKKREPFYEQYF
v_gene: TRBV6-6; len: 13; j_gene: TRBJ1-4; abundance: .; d_gene: TRBD1; CDR3nt: TGTGCCAGTGCCGGGACAGGGAACGAAAAACTGTTTTTT; CDR3aa: CASAGTGNEKLFF
v_gene: TRBV2; len: 15; j_gene: TRBJ2-3; abundance: once; d_gene: .; CDR3nt: TGTGCCAGCAGTGGGAGGGGTGGTGGCACAGATACGCAGTATTTT; CDR3aa: CASSGRGGGTDTQYF
v_gene: TRBV28; len: 17; j_gene: TRBJ2-1; abundance: .; d_gene: TRBD2; CDR3nt: TGTGCCAGCAGCGCCCCTGGGGGAGCGGGGGGGCGGAGTGAGCAGTTCTTC; CDR3aa: CASSAPGGAGGRSEQFF
v_gene: TRBV6-5; len: 14; j_gene: TRBJ1-2; abundance: .; d_gene: .; CDR3nt: TGTGCCAGCAGTTACGGGGGGCGCGTCTTTGGCTACACCTTC; CDR3aa: CASSYGGRVFGYTF
v_gene: TRBV20-1; len: 11; j_gene: TRBJ1-1; abundance: .; d_gene: .; CDR3nt: TGCAGTGCTGTAGTCGGGGCCAAAGCTTTCTTT; CDR3aa: CSAVVGAKAFF
v_gene: TRBV28; len: 11; j_gene: TRBJ1-2; abundance: once; d_gene: .; CDR3nt: TGTGCCAGCAACAAGGAGGGTGGCTACACCTTC; CDR3aa: CASNKEGGYTF
v_gene: TRBV19; len: 16; j_gene: TRBJ1-6; abundance: .; d_gene: .; CDR3nt: TGTGCCAGTAAACTCCAGGGTAGCTCCTATAATTCACCCCTCCACTTT; CDR3aa: CASKLQGSSYNSPLHF
v_gene: TRBV24-1; len: 14; j_gene: TRBJ1-2; abundance: .; d_gene: TRBD1; CDR3nt: TGTGCCACCAGTGATGGCTGGACAGGGGGTGGCTACACCTTC; CDR3aa: CATSDGWTGGGYTF